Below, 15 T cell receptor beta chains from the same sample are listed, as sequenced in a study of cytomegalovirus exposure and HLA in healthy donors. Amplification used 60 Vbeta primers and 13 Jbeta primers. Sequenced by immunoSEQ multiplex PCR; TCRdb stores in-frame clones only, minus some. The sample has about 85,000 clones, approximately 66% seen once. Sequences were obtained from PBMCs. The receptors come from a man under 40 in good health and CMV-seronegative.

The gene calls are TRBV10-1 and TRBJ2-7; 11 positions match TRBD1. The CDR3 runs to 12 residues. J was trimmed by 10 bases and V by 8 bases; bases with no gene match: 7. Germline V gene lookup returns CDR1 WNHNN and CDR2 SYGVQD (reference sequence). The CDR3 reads CASQGTGGLQYF. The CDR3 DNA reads TGCGCCAGCCAGGGGACAGGGGGGCTCCAGTACTTC.

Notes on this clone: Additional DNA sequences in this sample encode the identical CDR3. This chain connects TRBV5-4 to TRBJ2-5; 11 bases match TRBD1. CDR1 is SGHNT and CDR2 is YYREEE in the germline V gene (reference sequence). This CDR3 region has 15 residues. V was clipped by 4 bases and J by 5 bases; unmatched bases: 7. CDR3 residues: CASSPYRDRGETQYF. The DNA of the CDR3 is TGTGCCAGCAGCCCGTACCGGGACAGGGGGGAGACCCAGTACTTC.

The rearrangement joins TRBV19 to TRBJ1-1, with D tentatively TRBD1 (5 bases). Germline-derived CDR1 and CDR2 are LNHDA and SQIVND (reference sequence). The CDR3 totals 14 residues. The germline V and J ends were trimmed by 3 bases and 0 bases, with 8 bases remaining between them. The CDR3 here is CASSMQGLNTEAFF. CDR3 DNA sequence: TGTGCCAGTAGTATGCAGGGTTTGAACACTGAAGCTTTCTTT.

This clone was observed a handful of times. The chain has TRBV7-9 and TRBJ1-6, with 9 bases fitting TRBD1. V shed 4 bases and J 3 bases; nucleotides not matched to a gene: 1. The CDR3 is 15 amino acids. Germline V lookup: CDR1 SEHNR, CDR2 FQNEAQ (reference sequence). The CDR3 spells CASSWDRVYNSPLHF. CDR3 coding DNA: TGTGCCAGCAGCTGGGACAGGGTCTATAATTCACCCCTCCACTTT.

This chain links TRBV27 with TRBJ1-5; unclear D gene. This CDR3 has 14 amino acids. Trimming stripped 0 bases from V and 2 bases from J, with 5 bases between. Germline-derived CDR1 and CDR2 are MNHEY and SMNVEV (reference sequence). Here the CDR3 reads CASSLSGGNQPQHF. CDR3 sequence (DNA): TGTGCCAGCAGTTTATCCGGGGGCAATCAGCCCCAGCATTTT.

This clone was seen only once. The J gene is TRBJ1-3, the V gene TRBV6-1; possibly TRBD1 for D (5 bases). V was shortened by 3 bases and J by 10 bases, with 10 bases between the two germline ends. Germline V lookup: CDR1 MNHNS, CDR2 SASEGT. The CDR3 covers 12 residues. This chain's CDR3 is CASSDNRKTIYF. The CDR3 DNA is TGTGCCAGCAGTGACAACAGGAAAACCATATATTTT.

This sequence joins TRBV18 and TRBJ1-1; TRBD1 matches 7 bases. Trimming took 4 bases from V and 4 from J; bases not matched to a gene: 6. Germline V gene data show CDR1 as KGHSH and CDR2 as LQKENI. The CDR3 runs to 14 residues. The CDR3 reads CASSLSGGVTEAFF. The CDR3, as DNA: TGTGCCAGCTCACTCTCAGGGGGAGTCACTGAAGCTTTCTTT.

CDR3 region: CASTAKTSGRGNEQFF. The DNA of the CDR3 is TGTGCCAGCACAGCGAAGACTAGCGGGAGGGGAAATGAGCAGTTCTTC. The V and J genes are TRBV27 and TRBJ2-1; 14 bases are shared with TRBD2. The CDR3 is 16 residues long. The V gene's germline CDR1 is MNHEY and CDR2 SMNVEV (reference sequence). V gave up 7 bases and J gave up 7 bases; unmatched junction bases: 9.

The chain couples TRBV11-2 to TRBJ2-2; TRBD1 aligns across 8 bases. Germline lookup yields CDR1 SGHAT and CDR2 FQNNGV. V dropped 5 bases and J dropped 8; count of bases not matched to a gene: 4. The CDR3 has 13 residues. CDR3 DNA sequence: TGTGCCAGCAGCCGACAGGGGCCAGGGGAGCTGTTTTTT. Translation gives CASSRQGPGELFF.

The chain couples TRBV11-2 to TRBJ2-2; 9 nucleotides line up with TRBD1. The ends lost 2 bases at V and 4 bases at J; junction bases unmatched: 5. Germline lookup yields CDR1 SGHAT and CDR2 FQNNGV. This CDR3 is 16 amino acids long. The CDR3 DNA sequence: TGTGCCAGCAGCTTAACAGGGGGCCGTAGCACCGGGGAGCTGTTTTTT. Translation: CASSLTGGRSTGELFF. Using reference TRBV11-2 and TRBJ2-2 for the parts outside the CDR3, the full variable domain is EAGVAQSPRYKIIEKRQSVAFWCNPISGHATLYWYQQILGQGPKLLIQFQNNGVVDDSQLPKDRFSAERLKGVDSTLKIQPAKLEDSAVYLCASSLTGGRSTGELFFGEGSRLTVL.

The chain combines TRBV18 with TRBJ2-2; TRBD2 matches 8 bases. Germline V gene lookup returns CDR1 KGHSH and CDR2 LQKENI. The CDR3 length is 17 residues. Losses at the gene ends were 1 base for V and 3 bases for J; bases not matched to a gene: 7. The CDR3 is CASSPHFSGGDTGELFF. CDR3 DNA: TGTGCCAGCTCACCACATTTTTCGGGAGGGGACACCGGGGAGCTGTTTTTT.

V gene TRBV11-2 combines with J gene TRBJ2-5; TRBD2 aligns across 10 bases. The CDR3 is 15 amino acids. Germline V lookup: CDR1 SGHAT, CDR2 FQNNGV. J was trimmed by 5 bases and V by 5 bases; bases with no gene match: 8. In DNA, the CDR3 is TGTGCCAGCAGCCCGCTAGCGGGGGCTGCGGAGACCCAGTACTTC. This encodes CASSPLAGAAETQYF. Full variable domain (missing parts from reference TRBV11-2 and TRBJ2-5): EAGVAQSPRYKIIEKRQSVAFWCNPISGHATLYWYQQILGQGPKLLIQFQNNGVVDDSQLPKDRFSAERLKGVDSTLKIQPAKLEDSAVYLCASSPLAGAAETQYFGPGTRLLVL.

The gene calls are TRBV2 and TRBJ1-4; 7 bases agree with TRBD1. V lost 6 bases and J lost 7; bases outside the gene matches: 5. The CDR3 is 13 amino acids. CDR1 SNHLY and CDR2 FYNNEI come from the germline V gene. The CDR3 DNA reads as TGTGCCAGCAGGGACAGGAGCCTTGAAAAACTGTTTTTT. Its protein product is CASRDRSLEKLFF.

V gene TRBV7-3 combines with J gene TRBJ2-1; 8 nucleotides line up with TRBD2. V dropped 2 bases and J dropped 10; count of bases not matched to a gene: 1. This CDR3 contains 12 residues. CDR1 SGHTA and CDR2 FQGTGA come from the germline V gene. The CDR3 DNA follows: TGTGCCAGCAGCTTACGGGAGGGCGAGCAGTTCTTC. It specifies CASSLREGEQFF.

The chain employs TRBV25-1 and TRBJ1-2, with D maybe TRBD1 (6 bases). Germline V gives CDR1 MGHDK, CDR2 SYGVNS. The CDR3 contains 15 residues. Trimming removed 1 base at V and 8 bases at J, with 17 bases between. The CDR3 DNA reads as TGTGCCAGCAGTGAATTGGCAGGGGTGGAACGAGGCTACACCTTC. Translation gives CASSELAGVERGYTF.